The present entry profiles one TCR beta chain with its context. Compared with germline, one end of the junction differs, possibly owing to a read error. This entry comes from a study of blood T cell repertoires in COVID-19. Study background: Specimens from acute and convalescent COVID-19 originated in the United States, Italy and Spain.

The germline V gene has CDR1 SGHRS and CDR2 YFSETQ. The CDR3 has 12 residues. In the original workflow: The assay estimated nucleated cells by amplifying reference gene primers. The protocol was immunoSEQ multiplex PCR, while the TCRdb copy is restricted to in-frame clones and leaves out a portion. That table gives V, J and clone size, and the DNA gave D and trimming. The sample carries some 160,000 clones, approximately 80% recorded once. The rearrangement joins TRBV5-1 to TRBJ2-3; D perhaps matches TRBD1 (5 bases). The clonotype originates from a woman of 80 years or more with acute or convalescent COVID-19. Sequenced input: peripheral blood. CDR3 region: CASSSDTNTQYF. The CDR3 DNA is TGCGCCAGCAGCTCGGACACAAATACGCAGTATTTT.